This T cell receptor (beta chain) was profiled in a study of blood T cells in healthy people across ages. Healthy Russian Caucasian donors spanned ages about 6 to 100 years. Isolation recovered at least 6.5 million PBMCs from every sample. A sample-barcoded 5' primer and a J-beta primer mix were used in a second PCR of about 6 to 12 cycles. Each single sample gave us at least 2.5 million CDR3-containing paired-end reads. TCRdb reprocessed the 5' RACE reads via MiXCR and lists one record per CDR3 protein. Of approximately 880,000 distinct CDR3 sequences in the sample, about 48% are singletons; the top ten hold around 15%. The length of the CDR3 is 16 residues. The germline CDR1 and CDR2 sequences are DFQATT and SNEGSKA (reference sequence). With 0 bases removed from V and 0 bases from J, the gap between germline ends came to 12 bases. Study-wide findings and caveats: Diversity of TCR beta correlated strongly with naive T cell percentage.

A word on this clonotype: No antigen is known for it.

The sample taken for sequencing was blood. The chain has TRBV20-1 and TRBJ2-1; maybe TRBD1 (6 bases). This clonotype originated in a man aged 30 to 45 in good health. CDR3 bases: TGCAGTGCTAGAGATCTTCAGGGGCCCTCCTACAATGAGCAGTTCTTC. Amino acid sequence: CSARDLQGPSYNEQFF.